This T cell receptor (beta chain) was identified in a study of blood T cell repertoires in COVID-19. The overall study: Specimens from acute and convalescent COVID-19 originated in the United States, Italy and Spain.

This CDR3 spans 17 amino acids. V was shortened by 3 bases and J by 3 bases, with 20 bases between the two germline ends. Germline V gene data show CDR1 as MDHEN and CDR2 as SYDVKM. The cohort comprised adults aged roughly 18 to 100 years residing in approximately 22 US areas. Cohorts were based on clinical histories the participants reported. Per the study methods: Amplification of reference gene primers was used by the study to estimate nucleated cell counts. Clones were sequenced by immunoSEQ multiplex PCR, and TCRdb holds only the in-frame ones, with some missing. V, J and clone size reflect that table, while D and trimming were determined from the DNA. Of a few hundred thousand clones in the sample, about 89% were seen once.

J is TRBJ1-1 and V is TRBV28; tentative D call: TRBD1 (5 bases). The TCR originated in a woman aged 40 to 50 who had been exposed to COVID-19. Sequencing input: PBMCs or T cells enriched from blood (not recorded which). The CDR3 loop is CASSFIFRAPGDTEAFF. CDR3 bases: TGTGCCAGCAGTTTTATCTTTCGGGCCCCGGGGGACACTGAAGCTTTCTTT.